These 32 T cell receptor beta chains were sequenced from one sample in a study of vaccination and CD4 T cells after COVID-19. CD4+ T cells that had been cultured provided DNA sequenced with the Oncomine TCR Beta short-read assay. MiXCR, run by TCRdb on the PCR reads, gives a single entry per CDR3 protein. The sample consists of about 12,000 distinct CDR3 sequences, roughly 31% of them appearing once. Treatment noted: roughly 10-day PBMC culture with coronavirus spike peptide pools or control peptides (ViraFEST assay). Which antigens these TCRs recognize remains unknown. The sequenced sample was CD4+ T cells from blood, cultured in vitro, obtained before SARS-CoV-2 vaccination. These receptors were taken from a human donor who received a COVID-19 vaccine.

This clonotype is medium-sized by share. The chain couples TRBV6-5 to TRBJ1-5; D unclear. The germline gives CDR1 MNHEY, CDR2 SVGAGI. The CDR3 spans 16 residues. V was clipped by 0 bases and J by 1 base, with 10 bases between them. CDR3 bases: TGTGCCAGCAGTTACTCGATTGGTAGGAGCAATCAGCCCCAGCATTTT. It encodes CASSYSIGRSNQPQHF.

The chain is built from TRBV27 and TRBJ1-6, with 7 bases fitting TRBD1. Unmatched junction bases numbered 20, after V lost 9 bases and J lost 9 bases. The CDR3 totals 17 residues. CDR1 and CDR2 from the germline V gene are MNHEY and SMNVEV (reference sequence). For the CDR3, the DNA is TGTGCCAGTAACGGCCCGAATACAGGGGAATTTACTTCACCCCTCCACTTT. Amino acids: CASNGPNTGEFTSPLHF.

This clonotype was counted only a few times. V is TRBV2 and J is TRBJ2-3, with D possibly being TRBD1 (5 bases). The CDR3 spans 14 residues. V was cut by 8 bases and J by 5 bases, with 17 bases left in between. The germline CDR1 and CDR2 sequences are SNHLY and FYNNEI. The CDR3 spells CASQAGSRRDTQYF. CDR3 nucleotides: TGTGCCAGCCAAGCAGGGTCCCGGAGAGATACGCAGTATTTT.

The chain carries TRBV20-1 and TRBJ2-5; 9 nucleotides line up with TRBD2. The CDR3 spans 15 residues. Germline CDR1 DFQATT, CDR2 SNEGSKA (reference sequence). V lost 0 bases, J lost 5 bases, and 7 bases stayed unmatched. This CDR3 is CSARELAGTGETQYF. The CDR3 DNA reads TGCAGTGCTAGAGAACTAGCGGGCACCGGGGAGACCCAGTACTTC.

The V gene is TRBV11-3, the J gene TRBJ2-7; 10 bases align to TRBD2. The CDR3 has 14 residues. The germline gives CDR1 SGHNT, CDR2 YENEEA. The V gene end was trimmed by 5 bases and the J gene end by 1 base; junction bases not matched to a gene: 2. This CDR3 is CASSPSGGSYEQYF. CDR3 DNA sequence: TGTGCCAGCAGCCCTAGCGGGGGATCCTACGAGCAGTACTTC.

The chain couples TRBV4-2 to TRBJ2-7; possible D gene TRBD2, 6 bases. The CDR3 consists of 13 residues. CDR1 and CDR2 from the germline V gene are LGHNA and YNFKEQ. V was clipped by 0 bases and J by 12 bases, with 15 bases between them. The CDR3: CASSQDEASVPYF. In nucleotides, the CDR3 is TGTGCCAGCAGCCAAGATGAAGCTAGCGTTCCGTACTTC.

This chain uses TRBV19 with TRBJ1-1; D perhaps matches TRBD1 (6 bases). Trimming took 6 bases from V and 4 from J, leaving 12 bases between them. CDR1 and CDR2 (germline): LNHDA, SQIVND (reference sequence). The CDR3 is 13 residues long. The CDR3 nucleotides are TGTGCCAGTAGGGCACAGGGAATCACTGAAGCTTTCTTT. Translating gives CASRAQGITEAFF.

CDR3 nucleotides: TGTGCCAGCAGTGAGGGAGGGGGCCTCAACTATGGCTACACCTTC. Protein sequence: CASSEGGGLNYGYTF. The rearrangement links TRBV2 to TRBJ1-2, with TRBD1 identical over 7 bases. The CDR3 is 15 residues long. The germline V gene encodes CDR1 SNHLY and CDR2 FYNNEI. V lost 3 bases, J lost 2 bases, and 6 bases stayed unmatched.

The V call is TRBV19, the J call TRBJ2-6; unclear D gene. The V end was cut by 3 bases, the J end by 0 bases, with 12 bases between. CDR1 is LNHDA, CDR2 SQIVND, per germline (reference sequence). This CDR3 is 17 amino acids long. CDR3 nucleotide sequence: TGTGCCAGTAGTATCGGTCCTGACCTCTCTGGGGCCAACGTCCTGACTTTC. Translating gives CASSIGPDLSGANVLTF.

This chain uses TRBV18 with TRBJ1-1, with 7 bases lining up with TRBD1. V lost 2 bases, J lost 7 bases, and 4 bases stayed unmatched. CDR1 and CDR2 (germline): KGHSH, LQKENI. This CDR3 region has 13 residues. The chain's CDR3 is CASSPVTGVEAFF. The CDR3 nucleotides are TGTGCCAGCTCACCAGTTACAGGGGTTGAAGCTTTCTTT. Drawing the rest from reference TRBV18 and TRBJ1-1, the complete variable domain is NAGVMQNPRHLVRRRGQEARLRCSPMKGHSHVYWYRQLPEEGLKFMVYLQKENIIDESGMPKERFSAEFPKEGPSILRIQQVVRGDSAAYFCASSPVTGVEAFFGQGTRLTVV.

This rearrangement joins TRBV6-5 to TRBJ2-7; a weak D match, TRBD2 (7 bases). In germline, CDR1 is MNHEY, CDR2 SVGAGI. Trimming cost V 3 bases and J 6 bases, with 12 bases left between them. The length of the CDR3 is 13 residues. CDR3 in DNA: TGTGCCAGCAGTTATGGGGGGGGGCGCGAGCAGTACTTC. Translation: CASSYGGGREQYF.

The chain joins TRBV5-1 to TRBJ2-7; no definite D call. V was trimmed by 1 base and J by 0 bases, leaving 11 bases between them. Germline-derived CDR1 and CDR2 are SGHRS and YFSETQ. This CDR3 spans 15 amino acids. CDR3 region: CASSLLPERSYEQYF. The CDR3 DNA sequence: TGCGCCAGCAGCTTGCTTCCGGAGCGCTCCTACGAGCAGTACTTC.

The CDR3 loop reads CASTVDKGATDTQYF. The CDR3 region has the DNA TGTGCCAGTACCGTGGACAAGGGGGCCACAGATACGCAGTATTTT. This chain uses TRBV19 with TRBJ2-3, with 7 bases fitting TRBD1. Per germline, CDR1 LNHDA and CDR2 SQIVND (reference sequence). The length of the CDR3 is 15 residues. After removal of 7 bases from V and 2 bases from J, the junction contained 9 bases not matched to a gene. The variable domain in full, completed from reference TRBV19 and TRBJ2-3, reads DGGITQSPKYLFRKEGQNVTLSCEQNLNHDAMYWYRQDPGQGLRLIYYSQIVNDFQKGDIAEGYSVSREKKESFPLTVTSAQKNPTAFYLCASTVDKGATDTQYFGPGTRLTVL.

This chain uses TRBV6-1 with TRBJ1-1; D gene unclear. Trimming removed 6 bases from V and 3 bases from J, with 11 bases in between. The CDR3 has 13 residues. Germline CDR1 reads MNHNS; CDR2 reads SASEGT. Written as DNA, the CDR3 is TGTGCCAGCAGAAGGCGGGGAGACACTGAAGCTTTCTTT. The encoded protein is CASRRRGDTEAFF.

The chain has TRBV7-6 and TRBJ2-6, with a weak D call TRBD2 (6 bases). V lost 4 bases and J 2 bases, leaving 12 bases between the germline ends. The CDR3 extends over 16 amino acids. From germline, CDR1 is SGHVS and CDR2 FNYEAQ. For the CDR3, the DNA is TGTGCCAGCAGCTCGAACCGGGGGACTGGGGCCAACGTCCTGACTTTC. The encoded protein is CASSSNRGTGANVLTF. Full variable domain (rest looked up from reference TRBV7-6 and TRBJ2-6): GAGVSQSPRYKVTKRGQDVALRCDPISGHVSLYWYRQALGQGPEFLTYFNYEAQQDKSGLPNDRFSAERPEGSISTLTIQRTEQRDSAMYRCASSSNRGTGANVLTFGAGSRLTVL.

This clonotype was found once. J is TRBJ1-4 and V is TRBV7-9, with D perhaps TRBD1 (6 bases). This CDR3 is 15 amino acids long. Germline loops: CDR1 SEHNR, CDR2 FQNEAQ (reference sequence). Trimming cost V 1 base and J 7 bases, with 13 bases left between them. CDR3 nucleotides: TGTGCCAGCAGCTTAGGCAGGGGAAGGAGTGAAAAACTGTTTTTT. It yields the protein CASSLGRGRSEKLFF.

This clonotype was counted only a few times. V is TRBV11-2 and J is TRBJ2-3, with TRBD2 matching 11 bases. Germline CDR1 is SGHAT and CDR2 is FQNNGV. The CDR3 is made up of 16 amino acids. V lost 2 bases, J lost 2 bases, and 3 bases stayed unmatched. The CDR3 DNA reads as TGTGCCAGCAGCTTAACTAGCGGGGGTATCACAGATACGCAGTATTTT. Protein product: CASSLTSGGITDTQYF.

V is TRBV20-1 and J is TRBJ2-7; 11 nucleotides line up with TRBD2. V shed 0 bases, J shed 0 bases, and the junction held 10 bases outside the gene matches. The CDR3 is 18 amino acids. From germline, CDR1 is DFQATT and CDR2 SNEGSKA (reference sequence). CDR3 in DNA: TGCAGTGCTAGAGATAGAAGGACTAGCGGGCGTACCTCCTACGAGCAGTACTTC. Protein sequence: CSARDRRTSGRTSYEQYF.

The V gene is TRBV19, the J gene TRBJ1-2; D possibly corresponds to TRBD1 (5 bases). CDR3 length equals 17 residues. Germline loops: CDR1 LNHDA, CDR2 SQIVND (reference sequence). The germline V and J ends were trimmed by 1 base and 4 bases, with 19 bases remaining between them. CDR3 DNA sequence: TGTGCCAGTAGTATAGTAATCGAACCGGGGGAAAGCTATGGCTACACCTTC. Residues: CASSIVIEPGESYGYTF. Using reference TRBV19 and TRBJ1-2 for the parts outside the CDR3, the full variable domain is DGGITQSPKYLFRKEGQNVTLSCEQNLNHDAMYWYRQDPGQGLRLIYYSQIVNDFQKGDIAEGYSVSREKKESFPLTVTSAQKNPTAFYLCASSIVIEPGESYGYTFGSGTRLTVV.

The chain couples TRBV12-3 or TRBV12-4 to TRBJ1-1, with 10 bases fitting TRBD1. The CDR3 is made up of 16 amino acids. J gave up 4 bases and V 5 bases, and 10 bases lay outside the gene matches. The CDR3 protein is CASSQRDRGRGTEAFF. CDR3 coding DNA: TGTGCCAGCAGTCAGCGGGACAGGGGTCGGGGCACTGAAGCTTTCTTT.

Notes on this clonotype: The limits of the CDR3 on the DNA are not certain, so only TCRdb's listed CDR3 is given. The gene calls are TRBV10-1 and TRBJ1-6; the table assigns TRBD1, which was not confirmed against the DNA. From its first to its last residue, the CDR3 has 24 amino acids. Germline V gives CDR1 WNHNN, CDR2 SYGVQD (reference sequence). CDR3 amino acids: CASRPSHTSQYLCASSEQGSPLHF.

This chain links TRBV10-1 with TRBJ2-2, with 12 nucleotides matching TRBD1. This CDR3 has 15 residues. V shed 7 bases and J 6 bases; nucleotides not matched to a gene: 6. Per the germline V gene, CDR1 is WNHNN and CDR2 is SYGVQD (reference sequence). Written as DNA, the CDR3 is TGCGCCAGCACTCGGGACAGGGGGCGCGCCGGGGAGCTGTTTTTT. It specifies CASTRDRGRAGELFF.

The genes are TRBV6-1 and TRBJ1-4; D ambiguous. Germline V gives CDR1 MNHNS, CDR2 SASEGT. Trimming cost V 1 base and J 0 bases, with 9 bases left between them. The CDR3 spans 16 residues. Here the CDR3 reads CASSEVRAATNEKLFF. The DNA for the CDR3 is TGTGCCAGCAGTGAAGTCCGGGCAGCAACTAATGAAAAACTGTTTTTT.

The chain carries TRBV18 and TRBJ2-1, with 9 bases identical to TRBD2. The CDR3 runs 16 residues. The ends lost 1 base at V and 5 bases at J; junction bases unmatched: 6. Germline CDR1 is KGHSH and CDR2 is LQKENI. This CDR3 reads CASSPRASGDHNEQFF. In DNA form, the CDR3 reads TGTGCCAGCTCACCACGGGCTAGCGGGGACCACAATGAGCAGTTCTTC.

The chain is built from TRBV20-1 and TRBJ2-1; the D is unclear. V shed 6 bases and J shed 4 bases, with 10 bases lying between them. This CDR3 has 12 amino acids. Per the germline V gene, CDR1 is DFQATT and CDR2 is SNEGSKA (reference sequence). The CDR3 DNA reads as TGCAGTGCCCTAAAAAATTACAATGAGCAGTTCTTC. This sequence encodes CSALKNYNEQFF.

This clonotype has just a few counts. The V call is TRBV7-2, the J call TRBJ1-2, with 7 bases that match TRBD1. V lost 2 bases, J lost 4 bases, and 7 bases stayed unmatched. This CDR3 spans 15 amino acids. Per germline, CDR1 SGHTA and CDR2 FQGNSA. The CDR3 loop is CASSLSGQAFYGYTF. The CDR3 nucleotides are TGTGCCAGCAGCTTATCAGGACAGGCTTTCTATGGCTACACCTTC.

This chain connects TRBV5-5 to TRBJ2-7, with D uncertain. The CDR3 is 14 amino acids. V was clipped by 2 bases and J by 0 bases, with 9 bases between them. Germline V gene data show CDR1 as SGHKS and CDR2 as YYEKEE (reference sequence). As DNA, the CDR3 is TGTGCCAGCAGCTTCCGTATTCCCTCCTACGAGCAGTACTTC. Translated, it gives CASSFRIPSYEQYF.

This clonotype was detected only a few times. The J gene is TRBJ1-5, the V gene TRBV20-1; TRBD1 matches at 10 bases. Trimming cost V 4 bases and J 5 bases; bases outside gene matches: 2. Per germline, CDR1 DFQATT and CDR2 SNEGSKA (reference sequence). CDR3 size: 13 residues. CDR3 sequence reads: CSATGTGDQPQHF. As DNA, the CDR3 is TGCAGTGCTACCGGGACAGGGGATCAGCCCCAGCATTTT.

This clonotype was found a few times. The chain links TRBV6-1 to TRBJ1-2; D is unclear. Trimming pared 5 bases from V and 2 bases from J, leaving 9 bases between. The germline V gene has CDR1 MNHNS and CDR2 SASEGT. This CDR3 is 13 amino acids long. The CDR3 DNA reads TGTGCCAGCAGTCCGGGTCGGAACTATGGCTACACCTTC. It is translated as CASSPGRNYGYTF.

The CDR3 sequence is CASSWAQRATGELFF. The CDR3 nucleotides read TGTGCCAGCAGTTGGGCACAGCGAGCCACCGGGGAGCTGTTTTTT. The genes are TRBV12-3 or TRBV12-4 and TRBJ2-2; D is undetermined. CDR3 size: 15 residues. Trimming removed 4 bases from V and 4 bases from J, with 13 bases in between.

This clonotype has only one observation. The CDR3 coding sequence is TGCGCCAGCAGCCTCGGGGGTAATTCACCCCTCCACTTT. As protein: CASSLGGNSPLHF. The chain employs TRBV5-1 and TRBJ1-6; D might be TRBD1 (5 bases). Germline V lookup: CDR1 SGHRS, CDR2 YFSETQ. CDR3 length: 13 amino acids. V lost 4 bases, J lost 6 bases, and 8 bases lay in between.

This clonotype is medium-sized within its sample. The J gene is TRBJ1-3, the V gene TRBV6-5; D might be TRBD1 (6 bases). Per the germline V gene, CDR1 is MNHEY and CDR2 is SVGAGI. V lost 4 bases and J 2 bases, leaving 12 bases between the germline ends. This CDR3 is 15 amino acids long. CDR3 sequence reads: CASSSFSGAGNTIYF. The CDR3 DNA is TGTGCCAGCAGTTCCTTCTCAGGGGCTGGAAACACCATATATTTT.